Listed below are T cell receptor beta chains from one sample, sequenced in a study of tumor T cells in aggressive B-cell lymphoma. Sequenced by immunoSEQ multiplex PCR; TCRdb stores in-frame clones only, minus some. This table has around 510 clones, roughly 90% appearing once. The specimen was tumor tissue. The receptors were gathered from an adult with diffuse large B cell lymphoma. Each CDR3 is given with its conserved first and last residue. Fields, in order: CDR3 DNA, CDR3 protein, V gene, clone size, J gene, D gene. D genes are given only for firm matches. Size values are once, few and many counts, or a class for expanded clones, and some rows have none.

cdr3_nt: TGTGCCAGCTCACCTCGCGGGGGGCGGGGAGCCTACAATAAGCAGTTCTTC; cdr3_aa: CASSPRGGRGAYNKQFF; v_call: TRBV18; clone_size: -; j_call: TRBJ2-1; d_call: TRBD2
cdr3_nt: TGTGCCAGTAGTATAATTCGGGGTGGACAGGGGGCGCGCTATGGCTACACCTTC; cdr3_aa: CASSIIRGGQGARYGYTF; v_call: TRBV19; clone_size: -; j_call: TRBJ1-2; d_call: TRBD1
cdr3_nt: TGTGCCAGCTCACCGCAGGACAGGCCTAATGAGCAGTTCTTC; cdr3_aa: CASSPQDRPNEQFF; v_call: TRBV18; clone_size: once; j_call: TRBJ2-1; d_call: TRBD1
cdr3_nt: TGTGCCACCAGGACAGGGGCTGTCAATGAGCAGTTCTTC; cdr3_aa: CATRTGAVNEQFF; v_call: TRBV27; clone_size: -; j_call: TRBJ2-1; d_call: TRBD1
cdr3_nt: TGTGCCAGTAGTATAGGGGGAGGTCGGCGGGAAGCTTTCTTT; cdr3_aa: CASSIGGGRREAFF; v_call: TRBV19; clone_size: -; j_call: TRBJ1-1; d_call: -
cdr3_nt: TGTGCCAGCAGCTCGCGGGCCCCAACAGCCGAAGCTTTCTTT; cdr3_aa: CASSSRAPTAEAFF; v_call: TRBV5-8; clone_size: once; j_call: TRBJ1-1; d_call: -
cdr3_nt: TGTGCCAGCAGTCGGACAGAGATGGAGGAGCAGTACTTC; cdr3_aa: CASSRTEMEEQYF; v_call: TRBV6-5; clone_size: -; j_call: TRBJ2-7; d_call: -
cdr3_nt: TGTGCCAGCAGCCAGACTAGCGGGGCTAGCACAGATACGCAGTATTTT; cdr3_aa: CASSQTSGASTDTQYF; v_call: TRBV7-2; clone_size: -; j_call: TRBJ2-3; d_call: TRBD2
cdr3_nt: TGTGCCAGCAGCGTAAGCGGCGAGCAGTACTTC; cdr3_aa: CASSVSGEQYF; v_call: TRBV9; clone_size: -; j_call: TRBJ2-7; d_call: -
cdr3_nt: TGTGCTAGCAGTTCCCACTCATTCTCCTACGAGCAGTACTTC; cdr3_aa: CASSSHSFSYEQYF; v_call: TRBV28; clone_size: -; j_call: TRBJ2-7; d_call: -
cdr3_nt: TGTGCCAGCAGTTTAGGGACAGGGGGGGAGCAGTACTTC; cdr3_aa: CASSLGTGGEQYF; v_call: TRBV27; clone_size: -; j_call: TRBJ2-7; d_call: TRBD1
cdr3_nt: TGTGCCAGCGGTGATGCTAGCGGGAGGCTGGATACGCAGTATTTT; cdr3_aa: CASGDASGRLDTQYF; v_call: TRBV25-1; clone_size: -; j_call: TRBJ2-3; d_call: TRBD2
cdr3_nt: TGTGCCAGCAGCTCGGGACTCGGGGCCTACGAGCAGTACTTC; cdr3_aa: CASSSGLGAYEQYF; v_call: TRBV6-5; clone_size: once; j_call: TRBJ2-7; d_call: -
cdr3_nt: TGTGCCTGGAGTGTTCAGCGGGCCACTGAAGCTTTCTTT; cdr3_aa: CAWSVQRATEAFF; v_call: TRBV30; clone_size: -; j_call: TRBJ1-1; d_call: -
cdr3_nt: TGTGCCAGCAGCGCAACTAGCGGGAGGGTACACGAGCAGTACTTC; cdr3_aa: CASSATSGRVHEQYF; v_call: TRBV25-1; clone_size: -; j_call: TRBJ2-7; d_call: TRBD2
cdr3_nt: TGTGCCAGCAGGGAGCGATGGGACACCAACACTGAAGCTTTCTTT; cdr3_aa: CASRERWDTNTEAFF; v_call: TRBV6-1; clone_size: -; j_call: TRBJ1-1; d_call: -
cdr3_nt: TGCGCCAGCAGCCAAGTGGACAATCCCCAAGAGACCCAGTACTTC; cdr3_aa: CASSQVDNPQETQYF; v_call: TRBV4-3; clone_size: once; j_call: TRBJ2-5; d_call: -